Below, one TCR beta chain is given with its context. RNA transcripts gave rise to amplified TCR beta CDR3 regions. A set of HTBI primers served as the primers for a first-round RT-PCR of the TCR CDR3. A single record per CDR3 protein comes from TCRdb applying MiXCR to the multiplex PCR reads. The repertoire holds under 400,000 distinct CDR3 sequences, with approximately 15% as singletons. Each diagnosis drew on symptoms, thyroxine, TRAb, thyroid ultrasound and orbital computed tomography findings. The blood sample predates any ophthalmopathy symptoms, coming from first hyperthyroidism diagnosis. The data belong to a study of T cells in Graves' hyperthyroidism and ophthalmopathy. V shed 11 bases and J shed 6 bases, with 16 bases lying between them. Germline values: CDR1 MDHEN, CDR2 SYDVKM. The CDR3 is 12 residues long.

Sequenced input: blood. This chain uses TRBV28 with TRBJ1-2; D possibly corresponds to TRBD1 (6 bases). This receptor was taken from a woman between 18 and 29 years old with Graves' hyperthyroidism that later progressed to Graves' ophthalmopathy. In nucleotides, the CDR3 is TGTGCCTCCGGGGGCCTATCGGATGGCTACACCTTC. Translation: CASGGLSDGYTF.